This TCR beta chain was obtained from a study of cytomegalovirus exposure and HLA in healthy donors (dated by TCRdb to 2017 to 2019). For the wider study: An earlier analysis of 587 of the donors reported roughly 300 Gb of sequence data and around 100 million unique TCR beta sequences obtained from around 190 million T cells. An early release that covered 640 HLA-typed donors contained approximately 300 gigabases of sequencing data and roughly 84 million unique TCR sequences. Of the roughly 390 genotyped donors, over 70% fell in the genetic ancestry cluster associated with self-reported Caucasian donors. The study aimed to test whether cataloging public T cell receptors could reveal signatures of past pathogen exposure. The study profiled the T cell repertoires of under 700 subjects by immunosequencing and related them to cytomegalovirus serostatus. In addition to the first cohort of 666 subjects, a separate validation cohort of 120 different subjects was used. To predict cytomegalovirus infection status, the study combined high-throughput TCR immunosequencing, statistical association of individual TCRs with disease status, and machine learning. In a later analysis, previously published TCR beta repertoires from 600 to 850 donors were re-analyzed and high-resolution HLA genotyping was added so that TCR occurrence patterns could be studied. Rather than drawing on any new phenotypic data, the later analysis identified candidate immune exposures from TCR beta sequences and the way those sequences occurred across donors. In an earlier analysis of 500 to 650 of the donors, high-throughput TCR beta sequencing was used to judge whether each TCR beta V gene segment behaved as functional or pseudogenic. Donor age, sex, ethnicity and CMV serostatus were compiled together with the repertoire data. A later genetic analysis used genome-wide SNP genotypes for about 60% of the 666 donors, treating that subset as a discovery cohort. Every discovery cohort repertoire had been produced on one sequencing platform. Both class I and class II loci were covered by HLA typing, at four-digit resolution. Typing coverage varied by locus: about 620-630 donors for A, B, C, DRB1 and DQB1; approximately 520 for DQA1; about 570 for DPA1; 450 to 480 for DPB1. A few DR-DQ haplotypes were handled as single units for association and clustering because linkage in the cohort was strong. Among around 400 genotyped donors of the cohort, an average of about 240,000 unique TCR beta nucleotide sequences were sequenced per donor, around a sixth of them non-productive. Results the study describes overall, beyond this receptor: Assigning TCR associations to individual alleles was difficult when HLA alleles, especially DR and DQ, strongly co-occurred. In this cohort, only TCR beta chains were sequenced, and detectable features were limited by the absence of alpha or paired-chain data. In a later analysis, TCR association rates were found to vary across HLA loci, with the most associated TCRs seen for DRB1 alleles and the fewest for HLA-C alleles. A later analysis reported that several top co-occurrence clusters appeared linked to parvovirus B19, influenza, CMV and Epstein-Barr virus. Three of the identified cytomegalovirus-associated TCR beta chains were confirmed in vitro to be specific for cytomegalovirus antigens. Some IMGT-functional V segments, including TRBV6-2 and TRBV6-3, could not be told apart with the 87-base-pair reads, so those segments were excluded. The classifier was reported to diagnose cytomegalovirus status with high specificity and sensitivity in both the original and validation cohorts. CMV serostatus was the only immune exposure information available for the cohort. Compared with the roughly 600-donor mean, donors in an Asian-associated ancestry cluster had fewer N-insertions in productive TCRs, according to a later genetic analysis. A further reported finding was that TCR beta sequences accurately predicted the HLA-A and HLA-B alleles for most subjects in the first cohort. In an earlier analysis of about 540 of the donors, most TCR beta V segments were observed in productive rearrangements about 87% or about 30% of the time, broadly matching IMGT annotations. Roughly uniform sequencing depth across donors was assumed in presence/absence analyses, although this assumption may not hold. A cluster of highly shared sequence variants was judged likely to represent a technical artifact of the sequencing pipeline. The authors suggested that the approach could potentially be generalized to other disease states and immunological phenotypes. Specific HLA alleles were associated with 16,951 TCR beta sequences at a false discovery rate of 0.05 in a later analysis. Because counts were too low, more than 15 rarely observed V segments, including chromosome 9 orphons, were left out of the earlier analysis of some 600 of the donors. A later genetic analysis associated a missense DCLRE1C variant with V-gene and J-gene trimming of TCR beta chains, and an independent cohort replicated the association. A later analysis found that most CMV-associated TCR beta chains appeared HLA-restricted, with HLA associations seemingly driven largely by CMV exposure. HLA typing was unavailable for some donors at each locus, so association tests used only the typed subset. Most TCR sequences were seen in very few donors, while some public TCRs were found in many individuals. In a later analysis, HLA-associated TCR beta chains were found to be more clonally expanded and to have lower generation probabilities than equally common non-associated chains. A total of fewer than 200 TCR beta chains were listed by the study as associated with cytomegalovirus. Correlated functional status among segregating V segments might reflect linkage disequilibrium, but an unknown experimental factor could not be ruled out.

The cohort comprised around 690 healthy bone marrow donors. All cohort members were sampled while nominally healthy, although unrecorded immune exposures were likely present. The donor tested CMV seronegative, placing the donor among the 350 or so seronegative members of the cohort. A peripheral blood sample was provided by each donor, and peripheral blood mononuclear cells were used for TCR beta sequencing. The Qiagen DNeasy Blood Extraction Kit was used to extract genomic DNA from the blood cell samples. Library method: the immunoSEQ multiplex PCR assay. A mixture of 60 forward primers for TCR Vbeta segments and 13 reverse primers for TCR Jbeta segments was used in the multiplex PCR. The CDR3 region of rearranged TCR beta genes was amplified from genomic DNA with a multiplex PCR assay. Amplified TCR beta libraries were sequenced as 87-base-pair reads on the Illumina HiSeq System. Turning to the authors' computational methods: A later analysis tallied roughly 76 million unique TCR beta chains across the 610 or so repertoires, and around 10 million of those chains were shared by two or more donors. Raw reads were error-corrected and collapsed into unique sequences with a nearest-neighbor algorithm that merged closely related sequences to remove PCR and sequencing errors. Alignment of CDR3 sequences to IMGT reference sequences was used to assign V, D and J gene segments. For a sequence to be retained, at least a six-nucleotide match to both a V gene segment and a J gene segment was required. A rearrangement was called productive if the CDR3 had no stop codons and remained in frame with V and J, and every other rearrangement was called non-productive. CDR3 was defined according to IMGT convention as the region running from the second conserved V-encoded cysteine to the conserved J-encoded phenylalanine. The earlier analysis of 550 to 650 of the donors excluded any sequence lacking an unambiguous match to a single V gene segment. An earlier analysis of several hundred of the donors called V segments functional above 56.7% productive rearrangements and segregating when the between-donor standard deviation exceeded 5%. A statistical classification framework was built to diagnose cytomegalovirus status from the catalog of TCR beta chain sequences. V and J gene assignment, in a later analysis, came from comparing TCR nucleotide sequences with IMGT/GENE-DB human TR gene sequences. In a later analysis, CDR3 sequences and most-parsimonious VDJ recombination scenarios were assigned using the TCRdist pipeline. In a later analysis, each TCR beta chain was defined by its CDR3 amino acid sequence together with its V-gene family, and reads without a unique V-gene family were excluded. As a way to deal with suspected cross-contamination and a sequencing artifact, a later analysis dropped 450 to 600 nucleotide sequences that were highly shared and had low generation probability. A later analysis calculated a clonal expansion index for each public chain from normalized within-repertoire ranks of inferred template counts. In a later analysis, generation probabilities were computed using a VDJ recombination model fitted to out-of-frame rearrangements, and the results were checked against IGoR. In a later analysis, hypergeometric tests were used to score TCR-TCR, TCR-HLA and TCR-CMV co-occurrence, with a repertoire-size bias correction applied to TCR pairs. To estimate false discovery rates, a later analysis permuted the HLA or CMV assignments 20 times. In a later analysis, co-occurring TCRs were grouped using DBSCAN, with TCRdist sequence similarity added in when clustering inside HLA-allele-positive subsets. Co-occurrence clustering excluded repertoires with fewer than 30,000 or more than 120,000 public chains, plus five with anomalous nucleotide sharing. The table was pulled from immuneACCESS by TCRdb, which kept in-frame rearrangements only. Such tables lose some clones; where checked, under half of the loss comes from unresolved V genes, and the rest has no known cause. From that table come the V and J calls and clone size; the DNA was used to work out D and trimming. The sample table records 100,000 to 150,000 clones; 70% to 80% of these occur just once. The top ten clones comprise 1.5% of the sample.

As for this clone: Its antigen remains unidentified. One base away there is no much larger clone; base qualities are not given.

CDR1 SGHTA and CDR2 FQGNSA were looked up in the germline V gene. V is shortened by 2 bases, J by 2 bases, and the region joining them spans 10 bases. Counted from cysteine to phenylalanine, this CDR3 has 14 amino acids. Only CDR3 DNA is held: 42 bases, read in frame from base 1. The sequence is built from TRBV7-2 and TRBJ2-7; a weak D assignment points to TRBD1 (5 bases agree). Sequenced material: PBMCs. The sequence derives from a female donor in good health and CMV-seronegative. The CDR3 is CASSLQGGTYEQYF. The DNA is TGTGCCAGCAGCTTACAGGGTGGTACCTACGAGCAGTACTTC.